This entry concerns a single T cell receptor (beta chain). The antigen is undetermined. The data originate from a study of shared clonotypes between healthy human individuals. Findings and caveats of the study: Estimated richness was generally greater in naive than memory subsets. Shared across a few donors were about 4.6% of the naive CD4 clonotypes.

Cells designated naive CD8 were CD45RO-negative and were positively selected for CCR7, with terminally differentiated effector memory CD45RA+ cells excluded. Healthy adults negative for HIV, lacking recent acute infections or vaccinations, served as donors. This CDR3 has 19 residues. V was trimmed by 1 base and J by 2 bases, leaving 25 bases between them. Germline values: CDR1 SQVTM, CDR2 ANQGSEA. Profiled with immunoSEQ multiplex PCR; TCRdb holds only in-frame clones, not every one. The sample yields 1.5 million to 2.5 million clones, about 94% seen once. What was sequenced was naive CD8+ T cells sorted from blood. This clonotype was obtained from a man between 18 and 29 years old in good health. The chain joins TRBV29-1 to TRBJ2-3; a weak D match, TRBD2 (5 bases). The CDR3 here is CSVEVLAEQIAAPTDTQYF. CDR3 in DNA: TGCAGCGTTGAAGTTCTAGCCGAACAGATCGCAGCGCCCACAGATACGCAGTATTTT.